This T cell receptor (beta chain) was sequenced during a study of T cells after yellow fever vaccination. This clonotype was detected a few times. A single record per CDR3 protein comes from TCRdb applying MiXCR to the 5' RACE reads. Of some 300,000 distinct CDR3 sequences listed, around 11% are singletons. Losses at the gene ends were 6 bases for V and 0 bases for J; bases not matched to a gene: 6. From germline, CDR1 is MNHEY and CDR2 SMNVEV (reference sequence). The CDR3 length is 15 residues. The sequenced sample was CD4+ T cells sorted from PBMCs, obtained 45 days after the yellow fever booster vaccination. This clonotype originated in a man between 18 and 29 years old who received the YFV17D yellow fever vaccine. The genes are TRBV27 and TRBJ2-3, with 7 bases fitting TRBD1. The CDR3 DNA reads as TGTGCCAGCAGGAGACAGGGAAGAAGCACAGATACGCAGTATTTT. Its translation is CASRRQGRSTDTQYF.